This T cell receptor (beta chain) is drawn from a study of cytomegalovirus exposure and HLA in healthy donors. Study-wide points: An analysis done earlier found most TCR beta V segments productive about 87% or about 30% of the time.

With 60 Vbeta and 13 Jbeta primers, the PCR was carried out. In the study's own analysis: Unique TCR beta chains totaled about 73 million in a later count, with roughly 10 million of them shared. Assay used: immunoSEQ multiplex PCR; TCRdb lists only in-frame clones, some missing. V, J and clone size derive from that table, while D and trimming were established from the DNA sequence. The sample shows around 130,000 clones, about 81% of them seen only once. Germline V lookup: CDR1 SGHTA, CDR2 FQGNSA. The CDR3 consists of 14 residues. V was pared by 4 bases and J by 8 bases, with 17 bases between. For this clone: Its antigen is unidentified.

The rearrangement joins TRBV7-2 to TRBJ1-2; weak D call: TRBD1 (6 bases). This sequence originates from a woman between 40 and 55 years old in good health and CMV-seropositive. The sample consisted of PBMCs. CDR3 sequence: CASSSPGTPAGYTF. The CDR3 bases are TGTGCCAGCAGCTCCCCCGGGACACCGGCCGGCTACACCTTC. Variable domain in full (rest from reference TRBV7-2 and TRBJ1-2): GAGVSQSPSNKVTEKGKDVELRCDPISGHTALYWYRQSLGQGLEFLIYFQGNSAPDKSGLPSDRFSAERTGGSVSTLTIQRTQQEDSAVYLCASSSPGTPAGYTFGSGTRLTVV.